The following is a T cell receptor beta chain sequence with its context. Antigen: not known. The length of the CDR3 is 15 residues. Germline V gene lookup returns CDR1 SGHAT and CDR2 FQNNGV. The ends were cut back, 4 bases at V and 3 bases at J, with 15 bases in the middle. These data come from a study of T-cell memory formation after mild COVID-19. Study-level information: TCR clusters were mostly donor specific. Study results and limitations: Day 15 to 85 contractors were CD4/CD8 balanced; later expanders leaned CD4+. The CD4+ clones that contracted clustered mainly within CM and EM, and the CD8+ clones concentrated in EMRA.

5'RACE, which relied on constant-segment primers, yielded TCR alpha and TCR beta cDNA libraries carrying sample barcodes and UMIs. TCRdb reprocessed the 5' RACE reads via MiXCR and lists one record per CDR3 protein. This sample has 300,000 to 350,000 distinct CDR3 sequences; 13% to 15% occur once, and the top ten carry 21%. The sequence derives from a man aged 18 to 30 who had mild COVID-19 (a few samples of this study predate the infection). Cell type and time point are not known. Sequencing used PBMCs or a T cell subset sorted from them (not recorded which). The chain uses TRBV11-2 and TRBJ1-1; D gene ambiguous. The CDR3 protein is CASSSETSYYTEAFF. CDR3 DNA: TGTGCCAGCAGCTCGGAGACATCCTACTACACTGAAGCTTTCTTT.